Below, 31 T cell receptor beta chains from the same sample are listed, as sequenced in a study of blood T cell repertoires in COVID-19. Assay: immunoSEQ multiplex PCR; the TCRdb copy retains only in-frame clones and omits some. The table records about 150,000 clones, approximately 80% of them present only once. The sequenced sample consisted of PBMCs or T cells enriched from blood (not recorded which). Receptors were obtained from a woman between 40 and 50 years old who had recovered from COVID-19.

The chain combines TRBV5-1 with TRBJ1-6; a weak D match, TRBD1 (5 bases). This CDR3 spans 14 amino acids. Germline V gene lookup returns CDR1 SGHRS and CDR2 YFSETQ. V was cut by 2 bases and J by 6 bases, with 9 bases left in between. The CDR3 DNA follows: TGCGCCAGCAGCTTAGGGACTCCTAATTCACCCCTCCACTTT. Protein sequence: CASSLGTPNSPLHF.

V usage is TRBV19 and J usage is TRBJ1-4, with TRBD1 matching 7 bases. Germline V gene sequence: CDR1 LNHDA, CDR2 SQIVND (reference sequence). The CDR3 has 13 residues. V lost 6 bases and J lost 8; bases outside the gene matches: 6. The CDR3 nucleotides read TGTGCCAGTAGCCGAGACAGGGAAGAAAAACTGTTTTTT. Residues: CASSRDREEKLFF.

The chain combines TRBV5-1 with TRBJ2-7; D is possibly TRBD2 (6 bases). Germline loops: CDR1 SGHRS, CDR2 YFSETQ. The V end was cut by 1 base, the J end by 2 bases, with 10 bases between. The CDR3 loop spans 14 amino acids. CDR3 loop: CASSLFGGTYEQYF. The CDR3 DNA reads TGCGCCAGCAGCTTGTTTGGGGGGACCTACGAGCAGTACTTC.

The rearrangement links TRBV15 to TRBJ2-1; TRBD2 aligns across 12 bases. Per germline, CDR1 LNHNV and CDR2 YYDKDF (reference sequence). This CDR3 spans 17 amino acids. V trimming: 4 bases; J trimming: 4 bases; junction bases outside the gene matches: 8. In DNA, the CDR3 is TGTGCCACCAGCAAGACTAGCGGGAGACAAACATACAATGAGCAGTTCTTC. It encodes CATSKTSGRQTYNEQFF. Combining the CDR3 with reference TRBV15 and TRBJ2-1 gives the whole variable domain DAMVIQNPRYQVTQFGKPVTLSCSQTLNHNVMYWYQQKSSQAPKLLFHYYDKDFNNEADTPDNFQSRRPNTSFCFLDIRSPGLGDTAMYLCATSKTSGRQTYNEQFFGPGTRLTVL.

This clone was picked up one time. The chain recombines TRBV7-9 with TRBJ2-1; D might be TRBD2 (5 bases). Trimming took off 4 bases at V and 7 bases at J, with 17 bases between the two ends. The CDR3 sequence is 15 residues long. Germline CDR1 is SEHNR and CDR2 is FQNEAQ (reference sequence). The CDR3 loop is CASSWTSISVNEQFF. CDR3 nucleotides: TGTGCCAGCAGCTGGACCTCTATTAGCGTAAATGAGCAGTTCTTC.

The CDR3 sequence is CASSLAGGDQETQYF. As DNA, the CDR3 is TGCGCCAGCAGCTTGGCCGGAGGGGACCAAGAGACCCAGTACTTC. The rearrangement links TRBV5-1 to TRBJ2-5, with D possibly being TRBD2 (6 bases). Looked up from germline, CDR1 is SGHRS and CDR2 is YFSETQ. V was cut by 0 bases and J by 0 bases, with 9 bases left in between. The CDR3 is 15 amino acids.

This clone was seen once. The gene calls are TRBV10-3 and TRBJ1-3, with D maybe TRBD1 (5 bases). The CDR3 runs 15 residues. The germline V gene has CDR1 ENHRY and CDR2 SYGVKD. Trimming pared 4 bases from V and 2 bases from J, leaving 12 bases between. The CDR3 bases are TGTGCCATCAGTGCGGGGGAGGCGACTGGAAACACCATATATTTT. Amino acid sequence: CAISAGEATGNTIYF.

This clone was found a few times. V usage is TRBV5-5 and J usage is TRBJ1-2; 9 bases are shared with TRBD1. This CDR3 region has 15 residues. V shed 4 bases, J shed 4 bases, and the junction held 8 bases outside the gene matches. Germline assignment: CDR1 SGHKS and CDR2 YYEKEE (reference sequence). The CDR3 protein is CASSATGGAGYGYTF. In DNA, the CDR3 is TGTGCCAGCAGCGCAACAGGGGGCGCTGGCTATGGCTACACCTTC.

V and J are TRBV30 and TRBJ2-1, with a possible D match to TRBD2 (7 bases). The CDR3 contains 15 residues. With 7 bases removed from V and 6 bases from J, the gap between germline ends came to 22 bases. CDR1 GTSNPN and CDR2 SVGIG come from the germline V gene (reference sequence). The CDR3, as DNA: TGTGCCTCTACCCCTGGGGGGGGGCGTCTCAATGAGCAGTTCTTC. Translating gives CASTPGGGRLNEQFF.

The gene calls are TRBV7-9 and TRBJ1-3; D gene uncertain. Trimming stripped 6 bases from V and 7 bases from J, with 13 bases between. From germline, CDR1 is SEHNR and CDR2 FQNEAQ (reference sequence). The CDR3 spans 13 residues. The CDR3 reads CASRRDGGNTIYF. CDR3 sequence (DNA): TGTGCCAGCAGGCGTGACGGAGGGAACACCATATATTTT.

This clone appeared a single time. The rearrangement joins TRBV5-1 to TRBJ1-6, with a possible D match to TRBD1 (6 bases). Germline CDR1 reads SGHRS; CDR2 reads YFSETQ. The V and J ends lost 0 bases and 8 bases respectively, with 15 bases between them. The CDR3 is 16 amino acids. CDR3 sequence reads: CASSLGAGGRDSPLHF. CDR3 DNA: TGCGCCAGCAGCTTGGGGGCGGGGGGGCGCGATTCACCCCTCCACTTT.

This clone appeared a single time. The chain recombines TRBV3-1 (or the pseudogene TRBV3-2) with TRBJ2-3, with a possible D match to TRBD2 (5 bases). This CDR3 region has 17 residues. Trimming took off 0 bases at V and 3 bases at J, with 16 bases between the two ends. Germline CDR1 is LGHDT and CDR2 is YNNKEL (reference sequence). The CDR3, as DNA: TGTGCCAGCAGCCAAGAGTGGAGGTTCGGGGAAACAGATACGCAGTATTTT. This codes for CASSQEWRFGETDTQYF.

This chain joins TRBV3-1 (or the pseudogene TRBV3-2) and TRBJ1-1; 8 bases are a match to TRBD1. Germline V lookup: CDR1 LGHDT, CDR2 YNNKEL (reference sequence). V was clipped by 7 bases and J by 1 base; unmatched bases: 5. CDR3 length: 14 amino acids. The CDR3 here is CASTMTGANTEAFF. In nucleotides, the CDR3 is TGTGCCAGCACCATGACAGGGGCGAACACTGAAGCTTTCTTT.

The rearrangement links TRBV6-4 to TRBJ1-5; D gene ambiguous. Germline-derived CDR1 and CDR2 are MRHNA and SNTAGT. The CDR3 covers 13 residues. Trimming stripped 5 bases from V and 2 bases from J, with 7 bases between. Written as DNA, the CDR3 is TGTGCCAGCAGTCCGGAGGGCAATCAGCCCCAGCATTTT. Translation: CASSPEGNQPQHF.

This sequence joins TRBV20-1 and TRBJ1-6; 8 bases align to TRBD1. The junction had 8 bases not matched to a gene; V was cut back by 3 bases and J by 7 bases. The CDR3 length is 15 residues. Germline CDR1 reads DFQATT; CDR2 reads SNEGSKA (reference sequence). The CDR3 region has the DNA TGCAGTGCTAGTCAGACAGGGGACGGGAATTCACCCCTCCACTTT. This sequence encodes CSASQTGDGNSPLHF.

This chain joins TRBV27 and TRBJ2-7; 7 bases map to TRBD1. CDR1 and CDR2 from the germline V gene are MNHEY and SMNVEV (reference sequence). The CDR3 has 15 residues. J gave up 3 bases and V 2 bases, and 7 bases lay outside the gene matches. CDR3 region: CASSLAQGTHYEQYF. The CDR3 DNA sequence: TGTGCCAGCAGTTTAGCACAGGGGACCCACTACGAGCAGTACTTC.

J is TRBJ1-2 and V is TRBV19; 9 bases align to TRBD1. V lost 6 bases and J lost 7; bases outside the gene matches: 9. The CDR3 covers 14 residues. Germline V gene data show CDR1 as LNHDA and CDR2 as SQIVND (reference sequence). The CDR3 region has the DNA TGTGCCAGTAGCATTCACAGGGGGCGGAGTGGCTACACCTTC. Encoded protein: CASSIHRGRSGYTF.

The chain uses TRBV27 and TRBJ2-7; maybe TRBD1 (5 bases). CDR3 length equals 15 residues. Germline CDR1 MNHEY, CDR2 SMNVEV (reference sequence). The V gene lost 2 bases and the J gene lost 2 bases, with 13 bases spanning the gap. DNA of the CDR3: TGTGCCAGCAGTTTAGCTCGACAGACTGCCTACGAGCAGTACTTC. Amino acids: CASSLARQTAYEQYF.

This chain connects TRBV28 to TRBJ1-5; possibly TRBD1 for D (6 bases). The CDR3 sequence is 15 residues long. The germline V gene has CDR1 MDHEN and CDR2 SYDVKM. The V gene lost 3 bases and the J gene lost 4 bases, with 13 bases spanning the gap. CDR3 protein: CASSFPTGANQPQHF. CDR3 nucleotide sequence: TGTGCCAGCAGTTTCCCGACAGGAGCTAATCAGCCCCAGCATTTT.

V is TRBV5-1 and J is TRBJ1-1, with D tentatively TRBD1 (5 bases). The germline V and J ends were trimmed by 4 bases and 0 bases, with 13 bases remaining between them. The length of the CDR3 is 15 residues. From germline, CDR1 is SGHRS and CDR2 YFSETQ. The CDR3 DNA is TGCGCCAGCAGCCCACGACAGTTTATGAACACTGAAGCTTTCTTT. It encodes CASSPRQFMNTEAFF. The whole variable domain, filled in from reference TRBV5-1 and TRBJ1-1, reads KAGVTQTPRYLIKTRGQQVTLSCSPISGHRSVSWYQQTPGQGLQFLFEYFSETQRNKGNFPGRFSGRQFSNSRSEMNVSTLELGDSALYLCASSPRQFMNTEAFFGQGTRLTVV.

This rearrangement joins TRBV9 to TRBJ2-7, with 7 bases matching TRBD1. Per the germline V gene, CDR1 is SGDLS and CDR2 is YYNGEE. J lost 0 bases, V lost 3 bases, and 6 bases had no gene match. The CDR3 consists of 15 residues. DNA of the CDR3: TGTGCCAGCAGCGGAGAGCCAGGGGGCTCCTACGAGCAGTACTTC. Amino acids: CASSGEPGGSYEQYF.

A few counts support this clone. The chain employs TRBV12-2 and TRBJ1-1. TRBV12-2 is a pseudogene locus. This CDR3 has 15 amino acids. Written as DNA, the CDR3 is TGTGCAAGTCGCGACCGGGTGGGAGCGAACACTGAAGCTTTCTTT. Its translation: CASRDRVGANTEAFF.

This clone was seen a handful of times. The J gene is TRBJ1-5, the V gene TRBV6-1; D is possibly TRBD1 (6 bases). Germline values: CDR1 MNHNS, CDR2 SASEGT. Deletions cut 0 bases from V and 5 bases from J, with 26 bases between. The CDR3 length is 20 residues. The CDR3 loop reads CASSEANPNQGHQTYQPQHF. In DNA, the CDR3 is TGTGCCAGCAGTGAAGCGAACCCTAATCAGGGACACCAAACCTATCAGCCCCAGCATTTT.

The rearrangement links TRBV3-1 (or the pseudogene TRBV3-2) to TRBJ2-3; 10 bases map to TRBD2. Germline V gene sequence: CDR1 LGHDT, CDR2 YNNKEL (reference sequence). The CDR3 consists of 16 residues. V shed 1 base, J shed 3 bases, and the junction held 4 bases outside the gene matches. DNA for the CDR3: TGTGCCAGCAGCCAAGCTCTAGCGGGAGTAACAGATACGCAGTATTTT. The encoded protein is CASSQALAGVTDTQYF.

The chain couples TRBV19 to TRBJ1-5; D call uncertain. V was clipped by 5 bases and J by 7 bases, with 15 bases between them. CDR1 and CDR2 (germline): LNHDA, SQIVND (reference sequence). This CDR3 contains 14 residues. The CDR3 region has the DNA TGTGCCAGTAGTCTCCTGACTACGGGCCAGCCCCAGCATTTT. Translated, it gives CASSLLTTGQPQHF.

The genes are TRBV5-1 and TRBJ2-3, with no clear D. With 3 bases removed from V and 0 bases from J, the gap between germline ends came to 14 bases. Germline CDR1 reads SGHRS; CDR2 reads YFSETQ. The CDR3 is made up of 16 amino acids. CDR3 sequence: CASSYARRLSTDTQYF. The CDR3 nucleotides read TGCGCCAGCAGCTACGCTAGAAGGTTGAGCACAGATACGCAGTATTTT.

The chain links TRBV4-1 to TRBJ1-2; TRBD1 matches at 7 bases. CDR3 length: 20 amino acids. The ends lost 4 bases at V and 2 bases at J; junction bases unmatched: 22. From germline, CDR1 is MGHRA and CDR2 YSYEKL. The CDR3 DNA reads TGCGCCAGCAGCCGACTATCGCCCCGGGACAGCCTTTCTCCAAACTATGGCTACACCTTC. Translated: CASSRLSPRDSLSPNYGYTF.

The rearrangement uses TRBV19 and TRBJ1-4; possible D gene TRBD1, 6 bases. The CDR3 covers 17 residues. The germline V gene has CDR1 LNHDA and CDR2 SQIVND (reference sequence). Deletions cut 5 bases from V and 2 bases from J, with 18 bases between. The CDR3, as DNA: TGTGCCAGTAGTCCTCGCTGGGGGGGCTCTACTAATGAAAAACTGTTTTTT. Its protein is CASSPRWGGSTNEKLFF.

This clone was picked up one time. J is TRBJ1-1 and V is TRBV18, with 8 bases fitting TRBD1. This CDR3 is 14 amino acids long. The ends lost 5 bases at V and 0 bases at J; junction bases unmatched: 2. Germline V gene lookup returns CDR1 KGHSH and CDR2 LQKENI. The chain's CDR3 is CASSAGQVNTEAFF. CDR3 bases: TGTGCCAGCTCAGCGGGACAGGTGAACACTGAAGCTTTCTTT.

This clone was observed a handful of times. The DNA of the CDR3 is TGTGCCAGCAGCCAGGGGGCGGGCAATCAGCCCCAGCATTTT. Translation: CASSQGAGNQPQHF. This chain uses TRBV3-1 (or the pseudogene TRBV3-2) with TRBJ1-5; TRBD1 might be the D (6 bases). CDR1 LGHDT and CDR2 YNNKEL come from the germline V gene (reference sequence). CDR3 size: 14 residues. V gave up 3 bases and J gave up 2 bases, with 8 bases separating them.

This clone is a singleton in its sample. This sequence joins TRBV25-1 and TRBJ1-1; 7 bases agree with TRBD1. Trimming took 1 base from V and 4 from J; bases not matched to a gene: 9. This CDR3 comprises 16 residues. CDR1 MGHDK and CDR2 SYGVNS come from the germline V gene. CDR3 sequence (DNA): TGTGCCAGCAGTGAATGGGGCGACAGGGATGGCACTGAAGCTTTCTTT. Translation: CASSEWGDRDGTEAFF.